This T cell receptor (beta chain) appears in the sequencing data of a study of T cells in Graves' hyperthyroidism and ophthalmopathy. CDR3 size: 12 residues. CDR1 and CDR2 from the germline V gene are GTSNPN and SVGIG (reference sequence). The trim removed 8 bases at V and 7 bases at J, leaving 6 bases unmatched. What was amplified from RNA transcripts were TCR beta CDR3 regions. With the HTBI primer set, the TCR CDR3 went through a first round of RT-PCR. MiXCR was run by TCRdb on the multiplex PCR reads, yielding one entry per CDR3 protein. The repertoire has around 620,000 distinct CDR3 sequences, roughly 17% of them found once; the top ten carry approximately 3.8%. Study-wide results and caveats: The majority of expanded thyroid clonotypes above 0.001 also appeared in blood.

Patients aged 18 to 65 had newly diagnosed hyperthyroidism of under 2 months' duration. The study left out patients who had uncontrolled infection, other autoimmune disease, pregnancy or lactation. Clinical symptoms, serum thyroxine and TRAb, thyroid ultrasound and orbital computed tomography together formed the diagnostic basis. Regarding this clonotype: What it binds is not known. A much larger clone lies a single base off, so this may be a read error.

The J gene is TRBJ2-7, the V gene TRBV30, with TRBD2 matching over 12 bases. This receptor was taken from a woman aged 30 to 39 with Graves' hyperthyroidism. Input material: blood. CDR3 sequence reads: CAGTGLAGEQYF. CDR3 sequence (DNA): TGTGCCGGGACTGGACTAGCGGGAGAGCAGTACTTC.